This T cell receptor beta chain was found in a study of T cell repertoires in cytomegalovirus infection. Turning to the study itself: Public signatures in TCR beta pointed to CMV infection and matching HLA type.

From the reads, TCRdb called clonotypes with MiXCR, one entry per CDR3 protein. The table records around 330,000 distinct CDR3 sequences, about 17% of them present only once. CDR1 and CDR2 (germline): SGDLS, YYNGEE. Between the trimmed V and J ends, which lost 2 bases and 1 base, there was a span of 14 bases. CDR3 length: 16 residues. Comments on this clonotype: Its cognate antigen is unknown.

Findings and limits, study-wide: CMV-specific HLA-C-restricted TCR beta clonotypes dominated the ex vivo response.

The sequence came from a human donor in good health (CMV status not recorded). Some clones in this sample may be carry-over from other donors' samples. V gene TRBV9 combines with J gene TRBJ2-3, with D unclear. The material sequenced was PBMCs. This CDR3 is CASSVSRTYGTDTQYF. In DNA, the CDR3 is TGTGCCAGCAGCGTTAGCCGGACCTATGGCACAGATACGCAGTATTTT.